What follows are 23 T cell receptor beta chains derived from one specimen sequenced in a study of blood T cell repertoires in COVID-19 (dated by TCRdb to 2018 to 2020). Library method: the immunoSEQ multiplex PCR assay. TCRdb carries this immuneACCESS record with in-frame sequences only. Its versions omit some clonotypes, under half of them owing to an unresolved V gene in the studies checked, with the rest unexplained. The sample profile shows about 200,000 clones; almost 90% of them were found once. 1.5% of the sample is in the top ten clones. Sample: peripheral blood. The receptor set was obtained from a man between 18 and 29 years old with active or convalescent COVID-19.

Here the CDR3 reads CAWSPFSYGYTF. In DNA form, the CDR3 reads TGTGCCTGGAGCCCATTTAGCTATGGCTACACCTTC. V usage is TRBV30 and J usage is TRBJ1-2; D ambiguous. Trimming removed 3 bases at V and 4 bases at J, with 9 bases between. The CDR3 is made up of 12 amino acids. From germline, CDR1 is GTSNPN and CDR2 SVGIG (reference sequence).

The V call is TRBV5-5, the J call TRBJ2-3; 7 nucleotides align to TRBD1. Germline CDR1 reads SGHKS; CDR2 reads YYEKEE (reference sequence). With V trimmed by 4 bases and J by 1 base, 0 bases remained unmatched. The CDR3 extends over 13 amino acids. CDR3 nucleotides: TGTGCCAGCAGCACAGGGGGCACAGATACGCAGTATTTT. It encodes CASSTGGTDTQYF.

V gene TRBV7-9 combines with J gene TRBJ2-1; D not resolved. Germline CDR1 reads SEHNR; CDR2 reads FQNEAQ (reference sequence). The V end was cut by 5 bases, the J end by 10 bases, with 15 bases between. The CDR3 is made up of 13 amino acids. The CDR3 DNA reads as TGTGCCAGCAGCACAAATGCGGTAACGGAGCAGTTCTTC. Its translation: CASSTNAVTEQFF.

The gene calls are TRBV5-1 and TRBJ2-2, with D hard to call. V was trimmed by 4 bases and J by 1 base, leaving 11 bases between them. The CDR3 covers 15 residues. Germline CDR1 reads SGHRS; CDR2 reads YFSETQ. CDR3 sequence reads: CASSPQALNTGELFF. The CDR3, as DNA: TGCGCCAGCAGCCCGCAGGCTTTGAACACCGGGGAGCTGTTTTTT. The whole variable domain, remainder taken from reference TRBV5-1 and TRBJ2-2, is KAGVTQTPRYLIKTRGQQVTLSCSPISGHRSVSWYQQTPGQGLQFLFEYFSETQRNKGNFPGRFSGRQFSNSRSEMNVSTLELGDSALYLCASSPQALNTGELFFGEGSRLTVL.

The J gene is TRBJ2-2, the V gene TRBV2; no definite D call. The CDR3 runs to 12 residues. V lost 0 bases, J lost 7 bases, and 3 bases lay in between. Germline-derived CDR1 and CDR2 are SNHLY and FYNNEI. The CDR3 loop is CASSEAGGELFF. The CDR3 DNA is TGTGCCAGCAGTGAAGCCGGCGGGGAGCTGTTTTTT. Based on the CDR3 plus reference TRBV2 and TRBJ2-2, the full variable domain is EPEVTQTPSHQVTQMGQEVILRCVPISNHLYFYWYRQILGQKVEFLVSFYNNEISEKSEIFDDQFSVERPDGSNFTLKIRSTKLEDSAMYFCASSEAGGELFFGEGSRLTVL.

DNA for the CDR3: TGTGCCGGGGGACGGGGGATGAACACTGAAGCTTTCTTT. Amino acids: CAGGRGMNTEAFF. The chain combines TRBV30 with TRBJ1-1; tentatively, D is TRBD1 (5 bases). The germline CDR1 and CDR2 sequences are GTSNPN and SVGIG (reference sequence). There are 13 residues in the CDR3. Trimming removed 8 bases from V and 0 bases from J, with 13 bases in between.

The CDR3 region has the DNA TGCGCCAGCAGCAGGGGGACAGGGGTTAGTGAGACCCAGTACTTC. As protein: CASSRGTGVSETQYF. J is TRBJ2-5 and V is TRBV5-1; 10 nucleotides line up with TRBD1. Germline CDR1 reads SGHRS; CDR2 reads YFSETQ. This CDR3 comprises 15 residues. V was clipped by 4 bases and J by 5 bases; unmatched bases: 8.

The V gene is TRBV5-4, the J gene TRBJ2-1; the match to TRBD2 covers 8 bases. This CDR3 has 17 residues. The trim removed 0 bases at V and 0 bases at J, leaving 5 bases unmatched. Germline V lookup: CDR1 SGHNT, CDR2 YYREEE (reference sequence). Here the CDR3 reads CASSLAGRAFSYNEQFF. DNA of the CDR3: TGTGCCAGCAGCTTGGCCGGGAGGGCCTTCTCCTACAATGAGCAGTTCTTC.

This chain links TRBV5-6 with TRBJ2-7; no clear D gene. Germline loops: CDR1 SGHDT, CDR2 YYEEEE. V lost 4 bases and J 9 bases, leaving 14 bases between the germline ends. The CDR3 covers 12 residues. The CDR3 sequence: CASSVGEGGQYF. Here the CDR3 DNA reads TGTGCCAGCAGCGTCGGCGAAGGCGGGCAGTACTTC.

The table lists this clone with a count of one. The rearrangement joins TRBV6-4 to TRBJ1-2, with TRBD1 as a possible D gene (6 bases). The CDR3 contains 14 residues. With 6 bases removed from V and 7 bases from J, the gap between germline ends came to 18 bases. Germline lookup yields CDR1 MRHNA and CDR2 SNTAGT. CDR3 region: CASRADSGSSGYTF. CDR3 sequence (DNA): TGTGCCAGCAGGGCGGACAGTGGGTCATCTGGCTACACCTTC.

The V call is TRBV19, the J call TRBJ1-2, with 7 bases aligning to TRBD1. V gave up 7 bases and J gave up 7 bases; unmatched junction bases: 6. The CDR3 has 12 amino acids. The germline gives CDR1 LNHDA, CDR2 SQIVND (reference sequence). In DNA, the CDR3 is TGTGCCAGTAATACAGGGGCGGTTGGCTACACCTTC. It yields the protein CASNTGAVGYTF.

The chain links TRBV27 to TRBJ1-5; TRBD1 might be the D (6 bases). V was pared by 4 bases and J by 7 bases, with 23 bases between. Germline lookup yields CDR1 MNHEY and CDR2 SMNVEV (reference sequence). This CDR3 has 17 residues. CDR3 in amino acids: CASSSYPLTGFVQPQHF. CDR3 sequence (DNA): TGTGCCAGCAGTTCCTACCCCCTAACAGGGTTCGTCCAGCCCCAGCATTTT.

This chain joins TRBV19 and TRBJ1-6; 10 positions match TRBD1. The V and J ends lost 4 bases and 7 bases, in that order; junction bases with no gene match: 7. The CDR3 has 16 amino acids. Germline CDR1 and CDR2: LNHDA and SQIVND (reference sequence). CDR3 sequence (DNA): TGTGCCAGTAGTACCGGACAGGGGGGATTAAATTCACCCCTCCACTTT. This sequence encodes CASSTGQGGLNSPLHF.

This chain uses TRBV19 with TRBJ2-2; 8 nucleotides agree with TRBD1. Losses at the gene ends were 6 bases for V and 6 bases for J; bases not matched to a gene: 3. The length of the CDR3 is 13 residues. CDR1 is LNHDA, CDR2 SQIVND, per germline (reference sequence). The CDR3 is CASRTDRAGELFF. The CDR3 coding sequence is TGTGCCAGTAGGACGGACAGGGCCGGGGAGCTGTTTTTT.

The chain couples TRBV7-2 to TRBJ1-1; 8 bases match TRBD1. Germline assignment: CDR1 SGHTA and CDR2 FQGNSA. The trim removed 3 bases at V and 0 bases at J, leaving 3 bases unmatched. The CDR3 has 15 amino acids. CDR3 sequence (DNA): TGTGCCAGCAGCTTTGGGACAGGAGTGAACACTGAAGCTTTCTTT. The encoded protein is CASSFGTGVNTEAFF.

The V gene is TRBV28, the J gene TRBJ2-3; 9 positions agree with TRBD2. CDR1 and CDR2 (germline): MDHEN, SYDVKM. The junction had 18 bases not matched to a gene; V was cut back by 9 bases and J by 5 bases. The CDR3 covers 17 residues. CDR3 in amino acids: CASGGGRAQSFQDTQYF. CDR3 nucleotides: TGTGCCAGTGGGGGCGGGAGGGCTCAATCTTTCCAAGATACGCAGTATTTT.

The rearrangement uses TRBV7-8 and TRBJ1-3; D is perhaps TRBD1 (6 bases). The germline V gene encodes CDR1 SGHVS and CDR2 FQNEAQ. The CDR3 length is 15 residues. V lost 4 bases and J 3 bases, leaving 13 bases between the germline ends. The CDR3 protein is CASSWSGARGNTIYF. The CDR3 DNA reads as TGTGCCAGCAGCTGGTCAGGGGCTCGTGGAAACACCATATATTTT.

The rearrangement joins TRBV7-2 to TRBJ2-5, with TRBD2 as a possible D gene (6 bases). This CDR3 is 15 amino acids long. V lost 1 base, J lost 0 bases, and 9 bases lay in between. Germline CDR1 and CDR2: SGHTA and FQGNSA. Here the CDR3 DNA reads TGTGCCAGCAGCTTAGTCGCGGGGAACCAAGAGACCCAGTACTTC. The encoded protein is CASSLVAGNQETQYF.

V usage is TRBV5-4 and J usage is TRBJ2-1; 8 bases are a match to TRBD2. This CDR3 region has 12 residues. Trimming took 2 bases from V and 16 from J; bases not matched to a gene: 8. Germline lookup yields CDR1 SGHNT and CDR2 YYREEE (reference sequence). CDR3 sequence reads: CASSFGAGEEFF. The CDR3 nucleotides read TGTGCCAGCAGCTTCGGAGCGGGAGAGGAATTCTTC.

This clone was counted only a few times. The CDR3 loop is CASSEWGGHQPQHF. The CDR3 nucleotides are TGTGCCAGCAGTGAATGGGGGGGGCATCAGCCCCAGCATTTT. The chain joins TRBV25-1 to TRBJ1-5; the D gene is possibly TRBD1 (6 bases). Trimming removed 1 base from V and 5 bases from J, with 9 bases in between. The CDR3 is made up of 14 amino acids. CDR1 MGHDK and CDR2 SYGVNS come from the germline V gene. Using reference TRBV25-1 and TRBJ1-5 for the parts outside the CDR3, the full variable domain is EADIYQTPRYLVIGTGKKITLECSQTMGHDKMYWYQQDPGMELHLIHYSYGVNSTEKGDLSSESTVSRIRTEHFPLTLESARPSHTSQYLCASSEWGGHQPQHFGDGTRLSIL.

The chain joins TRBV14 to TRBJ2-6; 7 nucleotides agree with TRBD1. Germline V CDR1 and CDR2: SGHDN, FVKESK. The CDR3 spans 17 residues. V gave up 4 bases and J gave up 3 bases; unmatched junction bases: 9. The CDR3 loop is CASSRSTGRGGANVLTF. CDR3 nucleotides: TGTGCCAGCAGCCGATCGACAGGGCGTGGTGGGGCCAACGTCCTGACTTTC.

This chain links TRBV4-1 with TRBJ1-5; 11 nucleotides line up with TRBD1. J gave up 10 bases and V 3 bases, and 17 bases lay outside the gene matches. This CDR3 region has 18 residues. Germline lookup yields CDR1 MGHRA and CDR2 YSYEKL. This chain's CDR3 is CASSQDTGTGGSIPPQHF. CDR3 nucleotide sequence: TGCGCCAGCAGCCAGGACACCGGGACAGGGGGGTCGATCCCCCCCCAGCATTTT.

This clone was detected once. J is TRBJ2-7 and V is TRBV30, with D perhaps matching TRBD2 (5 bases). CDR1 and CDR2 (germline): GTSNPN, SVGIG (reference sequence). This CDR3 is 11 amino acids long. V was shortened by 5 bases and J by 2 bases, with 7 bases between the two germline ends. CDR3 in amino acids: CAWGETYEQYF. In DNA, the CDR3 is TGTGCCTGGGGGGAGACCTACGAGCAGTACTTC.